This T cell receptor beta chain originates from a study of blood T cells in healthy people across ages. Whole-study results and caveats: PBMCs left unsorted prevented a conclusive naive versus antigen-experienced comparison.

This clonotype was seen only a few times. Its antigen is not identified. Together with a sample-barcoded 5' primer, a J-beta primer mix was included in a second PCR lasting about 7 to 12 cycles. Each cDNA was tagged by a template-switch adaptor containing 12 random nucleotides. TCRdb re-derived calls from the 5' RACE reads in MiXCR, one entry per CDR3 protein. Of just over 800,000 distinct CDR3 sequences in the sample, around 62% were seen once. Trimming left V 5 bases short and J 3 bases short, with 17 bases between. Germline loops: CDR1 SGHTA, CDR2 FQGNSA. The CDR3 is made up of 15 amino acids. Per-sample yields of isolated PBMCs were at least 6 million.

The TCR comes from a man younger than 40 in good health. The sample taken for sequencing was blood. V is TRBV7-2 and J is TRBJ2-7, with D perhaps matching TRBD1 (5 bases). The CDR3 DNA reads as TGTGCCAGCAGCGTAAGAACAGGAGACCACTACGAGCAGTACTTC. Encoded protein: CASSVRTGDHYEQYF.